The clone carrying this TCR beta chain was recorded at least ten times. The data originate from a study of human T cells and chemical hapten exposure. Across the study: Subjects had 2% DPC placed on about 2 cm by about 2 cm of upper inner arm skin for sensitization.

The study's library attached unique molecular identifiers to single cDNA molecules. TCRdb re-called the RACE reads through MiXCR, storing one row per CDR3 protein. Counted here are about 380,000 distinct CDR3 sequences, approximately 5% occurring once; the ten biggest clones make up 2% to 3%. Time point indicated: pre-sensitization, week 0. Noted treatment: therapeutic diphenylcyclopropenone sensitization with weekly scalp DPC. V trimming: 0 bases; J trimming: 9 bases; junction bases outside the gene matches: 11. The length of the CDR3 is 16 residues. From germline, CDR1 is SGHRS and CDR2 YFSETQ. The sequenced sample was whole blood, obtained in connection with sensitization to the hapten diphenylcyclopropenone (DPC). The rearrangement links TRBV5-1 to TRBJ2-1, with 8 bases aligning to TRBD2. The clonotype originates from a woman in her 50s with alopecia areata. Some clones in this sample may be carry-over from other donors' samples. The CDR3 region is CASSLVPQREMGEQFF. DNA for the CDR3: TGCGCCAGCAGCTTGGTTCCCCAGCGGGAGATGGGTGAGCAGTTCTTC.